The sample holds a few counts of the clone carrying this TCR beta chain. Its antigen is still unknown. This entry belongs to a study of T-cell reconstitution after alpha-beta-depleted transplantation in children. General study points: Recipient T cells and thymic progenitors that survived gave rise to the high TCRbeta diversity observed at day 60 in some patients. The origin of alpha-beta T cells about two months after transplant was reportedly several hundred expanded graft clones. T cells produced anew were the main source of T-cell counts and diversity one year after transplant.

The CDR3 has 12 residues. Trimming stripped 3 bases from V and 5 bases from J, with 11 bases between. CDR1 and CDR2 (germline): DFQATT, SNEGSKA (reference sequence). Unique molecular identifiers featured in how the TCRbeta library was prepared. TCRdb processed the PCR reads anew with MiXCR; each CDR3 protein has one entry. The sample lists 500,000 to 750,000 distinct CDR3 sequences; 13% were seen once. The sequence derives from a male patient under 18 who had a stem cell transplant for acute myeloid leukemia, so the T cells may come from the graft donor. The rearrangement links TRBV20-1 to TRBJ2-7; perhaps TRBD1 as D (6 bases). The specimen was PBMCs, mostly from graft donor cells, collected 360 days after TCRalphabeta/CD19-depleted stem cell transplant. The DNA of the CDR3 is TGCAGTGCTAGCGAGGGGGTCGACGAGCAGTACTTC. It encodes CSASEGVDEQYF.